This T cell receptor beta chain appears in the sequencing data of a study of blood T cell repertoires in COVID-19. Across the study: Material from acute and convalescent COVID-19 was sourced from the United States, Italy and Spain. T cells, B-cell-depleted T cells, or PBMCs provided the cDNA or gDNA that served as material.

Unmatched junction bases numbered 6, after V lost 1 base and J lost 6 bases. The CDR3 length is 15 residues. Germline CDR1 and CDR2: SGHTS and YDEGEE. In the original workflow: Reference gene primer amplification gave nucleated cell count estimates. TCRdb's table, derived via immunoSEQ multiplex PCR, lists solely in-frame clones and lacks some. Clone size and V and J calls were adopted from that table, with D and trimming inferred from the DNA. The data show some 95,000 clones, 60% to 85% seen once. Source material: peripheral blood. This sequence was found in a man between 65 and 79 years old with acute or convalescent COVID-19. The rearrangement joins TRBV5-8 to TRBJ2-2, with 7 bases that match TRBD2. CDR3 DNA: TGTGCCAGCAGCTTGCGACTAGCTCGTGCCGGGGAGCTGTTTTTT. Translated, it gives CASSLRLARAGELFF. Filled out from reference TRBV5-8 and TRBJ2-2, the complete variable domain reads EAGVTQSPTHLIKTRGQQATLRCSPISGHTSVYWYQQALGLGLQFLLWYDEGEERNRGNFPPRFSGRQFPNYSSELNVNALELEDSALYLCASSLRLARAGELFFGEGSRLTVL.